Below, one TCR beta chain is given with its context. Its antigen is currently unknown. Method: immunoSEQ multiplex PCR; TCRdb's copy keeps in-frame clones and lacks some. The sample holds over 110,000 clones, 75% to 90% seen once. Second doses at about 4 or about 12 weeks were pooled. This specimen comes from a study of T cell responses to AZD1222 COVID-19 vaccine. Broader study findings: Donors skewed white British and female; clonal diversity was possibly underestimated.

The CDR3 has 13 residues. Trimming took off 5 bases at V and 8 bases at J, with 15 bases between the two ends. CDR1 is MNHEY and CDR2 is SVGAGI in the germline V gene. The source was peripheral blood, collected 28 days after the second AZD1222 dose. The genes are TRBV6-5 and TRBJ1-2; D unclear. The TCR comes from an adult who received the AZD1222 COVID-19 vaccine. CDR3 loop: CASSPRTLNGYTF. In nucleotides, the CDR3 is TGTGCCAGCAGTCCCCGGACTCTAAACGGCTACACCTTC.